This TCR beta chain was sequenced for a study of tumor-infiltrating lymphocytes in primary liver carcinoma. A constant-region primer primed TCR beta cDNA synthesis from about 0.45 ug of total RNA. Amplification in three nested multiplex PCR rounds with slightly modified ARM-PCR gave rise to TCR beta libraries. The first two PCR rounds, approximately 11 cycles each, used TRBV1-TRBV30 forward primers and a C-beta reverse primer. MiXCR, run by TCRdb on the multiplex PCR reads, gives a single entry per CDR3 protein. Seen here are 84,000 or so distinct CDR3 sequences, 60% to 75% observed once, and the top ten hold approximately 19%. Co-extracted RNA and DNA came from around 20-30 mg of unsorted bulk tissue. V was cut by 6 bases and J by 4 bases, with 18 bases left in between. CDR3 length: 15 amino acids. The germline CDR1 and CDR2 sequences are MNHNY and SVGAGI (reference sequence).

The V call is TRBV6-6, the J call TRBJ1-1, with unresolved D. The sample was liver tumor tissue from sampling region 1. The subset denotes: tumor region T1, superior pole. This sequence was found in a man aged 40-49 years with primary liver carcinoma and hepatitis B virus infection. CDR3: CASRSRVVTPTEAFF. DNA of the CDR3: TGTGCCAGCAGGTCGAGGGTAGTGACGCCCACTGAAGCTTTCTTT.